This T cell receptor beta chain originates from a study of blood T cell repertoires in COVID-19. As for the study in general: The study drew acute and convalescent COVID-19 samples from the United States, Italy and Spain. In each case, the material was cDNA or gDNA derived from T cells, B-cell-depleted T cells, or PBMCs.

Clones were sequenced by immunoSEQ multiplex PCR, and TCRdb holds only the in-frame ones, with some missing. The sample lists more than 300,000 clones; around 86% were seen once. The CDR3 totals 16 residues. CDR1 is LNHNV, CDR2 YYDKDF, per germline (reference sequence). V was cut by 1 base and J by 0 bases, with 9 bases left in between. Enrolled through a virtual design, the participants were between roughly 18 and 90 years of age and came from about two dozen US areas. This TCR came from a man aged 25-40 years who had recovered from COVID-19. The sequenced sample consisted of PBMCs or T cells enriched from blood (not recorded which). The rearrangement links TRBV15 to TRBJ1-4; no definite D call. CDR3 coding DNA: TGTGCCACCAGCAGAGGCTACGAGTCAACTAATGAAAAACTGTTTTTT. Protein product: CATSRGYESTNEKLFF.